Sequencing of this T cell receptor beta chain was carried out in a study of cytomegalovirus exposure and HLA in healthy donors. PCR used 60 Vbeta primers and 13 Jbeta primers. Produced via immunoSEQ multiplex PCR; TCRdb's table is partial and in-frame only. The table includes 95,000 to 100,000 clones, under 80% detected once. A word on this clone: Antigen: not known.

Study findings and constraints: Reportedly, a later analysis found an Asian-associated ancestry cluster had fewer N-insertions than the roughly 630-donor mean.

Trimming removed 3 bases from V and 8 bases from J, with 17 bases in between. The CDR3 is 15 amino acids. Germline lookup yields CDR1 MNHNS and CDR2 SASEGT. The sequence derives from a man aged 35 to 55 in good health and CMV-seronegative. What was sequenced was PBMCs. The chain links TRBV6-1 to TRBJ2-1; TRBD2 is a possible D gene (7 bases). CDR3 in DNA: TGTGCCAGCAGTGAGGGGGTGGGGGAGGGGGATGAGCAGTTCTTC. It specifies CASSEGVGEGDEQFF.